This TCR beta chain came from a study of T cells after posttransplantation cyclophosphamide. Many counts were recorded for this clone. What it recognizes is unknown. Findings and caveats of the study: Recipient CMV seropositivity and CMV reactivation strongly tracked TRB clonality.

Libraries were prepared by immunoSEQ multiplex PCR; TCRdb keeps only in-frame clonotypes and omits some of them. The sample includes around 34,000 clones, none of them occurring once. On the day of bone marrow donation, the related graft donor provided peripheral blood. The germline gives CDR1 LNHDA, CDR2 SQIVND (reference sequence). The CDR3 spans 18 residues. V was trimmed by 5 bases and J by 5 bases, leaving 27 bases between them. This TCR derives from a woman aged 50 to 65 in good health and a related stem cell transplant donor. Sequencing input: PBMCs. The chain recombines TRBV19 with TRBJ1-1, with a tentative D call TRBD1 (5 bases). CDR3 coding DNA: TGTGCCAGTAGTCCCCGCTTAAGACAGTTGAGGGAGCGTACTGAAGCTTTCTTT. It yields the protein CASSPRLRQLRERTEAFF.